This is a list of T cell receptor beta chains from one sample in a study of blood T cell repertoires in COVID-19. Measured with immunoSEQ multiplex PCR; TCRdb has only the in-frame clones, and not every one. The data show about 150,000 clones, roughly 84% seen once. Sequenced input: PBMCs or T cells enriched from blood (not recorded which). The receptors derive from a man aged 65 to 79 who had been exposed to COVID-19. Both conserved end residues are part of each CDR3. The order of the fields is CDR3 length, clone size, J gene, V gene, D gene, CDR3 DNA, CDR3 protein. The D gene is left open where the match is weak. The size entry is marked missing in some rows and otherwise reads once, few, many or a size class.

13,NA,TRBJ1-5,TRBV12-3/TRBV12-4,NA,TGTGCCAGCAGCCGACAGACCAATCAGCCCCAGCATTTT,CASSRQTNQPQHF
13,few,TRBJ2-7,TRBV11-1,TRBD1,TGTGCCAGCAGACGACAGGGGACCTACGAGCAGTACTTC,CASRRQGTYEQYF
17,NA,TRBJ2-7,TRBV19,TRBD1,TGTGCCAGTAGTATAATGGCCTCGGGACAGGGTTCCAGGGAGCAGTACTTC,CASSIMASGQGSREQYF
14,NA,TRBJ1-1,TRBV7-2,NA,TGTGCCAGCAGCGCTTACAGGGTGGCCACTGAAGCTTTCTTT,CASSAYRVATEAFF
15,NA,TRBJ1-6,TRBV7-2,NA,TGTGCCAGCAGCCCCCGTGGAGGGGACGGCTCACCCCTCCACTTT,CASSPRGGDGSPLHF
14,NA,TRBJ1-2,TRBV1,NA,TGCACCAGCAGCCAAACGGGGACAGGGGAAGGCTACACCTTC,CTSSQTGTGEGYTF
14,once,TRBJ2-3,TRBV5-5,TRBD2,TGTGCCAGCGGACTAGCGGGGGGGCGCGATACGCAGTATTTT,CASGLAGGRDTQYF
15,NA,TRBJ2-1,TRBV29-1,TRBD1,TGCAGCGTTGAAGGTACCAGGGGGCAGGGAGATGAGCAGTTCTTC,CSVEGTRGQGDEQFF
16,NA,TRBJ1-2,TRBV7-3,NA,TGTGCCAGCAGCTCCCACCGTCCCCTAGCTAACTATGGCTACACCTTC,CASSSHRPLANYGYTF
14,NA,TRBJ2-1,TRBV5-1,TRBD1,TGCGCCAGCAGCTACGGGACAGGGACCAATGAGCAGTTCTTC,CASSYGTGTNEQFF
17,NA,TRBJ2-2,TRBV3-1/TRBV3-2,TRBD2,TGTGCCAGCAGCCGGGGGACTAGCGGGACGAACACCGGGGAGCTGTTTTTT,CASSRGTSGTNTGELFF
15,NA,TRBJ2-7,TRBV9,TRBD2,TGTGCCAGCAGCCCCGGGACTAGCGGAATTTACGAGCAGTACTTC,CASSPGTSGIYEQYF
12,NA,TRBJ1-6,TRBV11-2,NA,TGTGCCAGCAGACCCTTGGCAGGCCCCCTCCACTTT,CASRPLAGPLHF
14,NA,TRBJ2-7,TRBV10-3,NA,TGTGCCATCAGTGAGGGCAGGGGCTCCTACGAGCAGTACTTC,CAISEGRGSYEQYF
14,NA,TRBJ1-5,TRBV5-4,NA,TGTGCCAGCAGCTGGGCAGGGATGGGCCAGCCCCAGCATTTT,CASSWAGMGQPQHF
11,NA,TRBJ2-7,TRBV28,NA,TGTGCCAGCAGTTATCAGGGCGAGCAGTACTTC,CASSYQGEQYF
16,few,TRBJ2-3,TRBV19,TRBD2,TGTGCCAGTAGTACTAGCGGGACCCAAGGGACAGATACGCAGTATTTT,CASSTSGTQGTDTQYF
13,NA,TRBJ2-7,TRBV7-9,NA,TGTGCCAGCAGCTCTATGAGTACAGGAGAGCAGTACTTC,CASSSMSTGEQYF
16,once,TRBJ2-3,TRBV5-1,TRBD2,TGCGCCAGCAGCTTCGGGACTAGCGGATACACAGATACGCAGTATTTT,CASSFGTSGYTDTQYF
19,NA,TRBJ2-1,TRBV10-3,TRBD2,TGTGCCATCAGTGACCCAAGTGATTGGACTAGCGGGAGATCTAATGAGCAGTTCTTC,CAISDPSDWTSGRSNEQFF
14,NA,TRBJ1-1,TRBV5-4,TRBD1,TGTGCCAGCAGCCCGGGGACAGACCCCACTGAAGCTTTCTTT,CASSPGTDPTEAFF
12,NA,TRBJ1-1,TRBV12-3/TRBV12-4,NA,TGTGCCAGCAGTTTGGGACCCGCGGGGGCTTTCTTT,CASSLGPAGAFF
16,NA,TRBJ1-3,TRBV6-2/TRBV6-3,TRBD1,TGTGCCAGCAGCCGCGACCGGACAGGCGCTGGAAACACCATATATTTT,CASSRDRTGAGNTIYF
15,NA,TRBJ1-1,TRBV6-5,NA,TGTGCCAGCAGTTCCCCCGTCACTGCTAACACTGAAGCTTTCTTT,CASSSPVTANTEAFF
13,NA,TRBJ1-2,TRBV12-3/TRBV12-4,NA,TGTGCCAGCAGTTTATTTGGGGCGCAGGGCTACACCTTC,CASSLFGAQGYTF
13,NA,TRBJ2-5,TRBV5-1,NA,TGCGCCAGCAGCGCGGGACCCCAAGAGACCCAGTACTTC,CASSAGPQETQYF
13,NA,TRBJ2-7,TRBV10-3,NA,TGTGCCATCAGTGAGTCGGCGGGCCGTGGGGAGTACTTC,CAISESAGRGEYF
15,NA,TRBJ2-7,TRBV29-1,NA,TGCAGCGCCCCGTCAGAGGTAGCCGTACCCTACGAGCAGTACTTC,CSAPSEVAVPYEQYF
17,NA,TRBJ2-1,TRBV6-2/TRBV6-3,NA,TGTGCCAGCAGTTACTCTATCCGGGAAGGAGGCTACAATGAGCAGTTCTTC,CASSYSIREGGYNEQFF
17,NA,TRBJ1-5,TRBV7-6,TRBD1,TGTGCCAGCAGCTCTTTAGGTGCACAGGGGTGGAATCAGCCCCAGCATTTT,CASSSLGAQGWNQPQHF
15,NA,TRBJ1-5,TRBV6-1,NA,TGTGCCAGCAGTGAAGGTCCCAGGCACAATCAGCCCCAGCATTTT,CASSEGPRHNQPQHF
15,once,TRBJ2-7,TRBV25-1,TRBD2,TGTGCCAGCAGAACCCGGGGACTAGCGGTCAACGAGCAGTACTTC,CASRTRGLAVNEQYF
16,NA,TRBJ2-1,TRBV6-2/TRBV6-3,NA,TGTGCCAGCAGTTACTCAGGGGCGCTCGCCTACAATGAGCAGTTCTTC,CASSYSGALAYNEQFF
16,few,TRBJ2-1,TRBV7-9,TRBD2,TGTGCCAGCAGTAGAGCGCTAGCGGGAGGGGCTAATGAGCAGTTCTTC,CASSRALAGGANEQFF
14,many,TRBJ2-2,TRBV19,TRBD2,TGTGCCAGTAGTCCAGGACTAGCCCTTGGTCTATTGTTTTTT,CASSPGLALGLLFF
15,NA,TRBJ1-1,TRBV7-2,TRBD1,TGTGCCAGCAGCCCAAGGGGACAGATGAACACTGAAGCTTTCTTT,CASSPRGQMNTEAFF
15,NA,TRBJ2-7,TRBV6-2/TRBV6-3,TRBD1,TGTGCCAGCAGTTGGGACAGGGGGTCCCTCTACGAGCAGTACTTC,CASSWDRGSLYEQYF
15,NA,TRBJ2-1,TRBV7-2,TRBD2,TGTGCCAGCAGCTTTTTCTGGCGGGAGGACAATGAGCAGTTCTTC,CASSFFWREDNEQFF
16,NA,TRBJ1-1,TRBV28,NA,TGTGCCAGCAGCTCCCCGGGGGATCCTAGAAGCACTGAAGCTTTCTTT,CASSSPGDPRSTEAFF
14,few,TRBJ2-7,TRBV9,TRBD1,TGTGCCAGCAGCGAAGGGACAGGTTCCTACGAGCAGTACTTC,CASSEGTGSYEQYF
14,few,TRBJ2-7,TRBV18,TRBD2,TGTGCCAGCTCACCTCCTAGCGGGACCTACGAGCAGTACTTC,CASSPPSGTYEQYF
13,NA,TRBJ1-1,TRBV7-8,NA,TGTGCCAGCAGCCTAGACAGGAACACTGAAGCTTTCTTT,CASSLDRNTEAFF
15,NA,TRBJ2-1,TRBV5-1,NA,TGCGCCAGCAGCCATGGAGGGAGCTCCTACAATGAGCAGTTCTTC,CASSHGGSSYNEQFF
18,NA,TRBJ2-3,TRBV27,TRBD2,TGTGCCAGCAGTTTAGGACTAGCGGGAGGGCTAAGCACAGATACGCAGTATTTT,CASSLGLAGGLSTDTQYF
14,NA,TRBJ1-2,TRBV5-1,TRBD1,TGCGCCAGCAGCCGGGACAGCGCCTTCTATGGCTACACCTTC,CASSRDSAFYGYTF
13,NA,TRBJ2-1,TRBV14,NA,TGTGCCAGCAGCCTCACAGTTTACAATGAGCAGTTCTTC,CASSLTVYNEQFF
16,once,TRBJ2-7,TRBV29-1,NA,TGCAGCGTTGAAGATGTGGGGGGACGCAGCTCCTACGAGCAGTACTTC,CSVEDVGGRSSYEQYF
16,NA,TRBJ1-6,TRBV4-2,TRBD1,TGTGCCAGCAGCCAAGACCCCAGGGGGTCTAATTCACCCCTCCACTTT,CASSQDPRGSNSPLHF
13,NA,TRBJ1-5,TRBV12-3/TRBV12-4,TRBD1,TGTGCCAGCAGTTTACAGGGGGTACAGCCCCAGCATTTT,CASSLQGVQPQHF
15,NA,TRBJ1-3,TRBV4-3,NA,TGCGCCAGCAGCCTCATTAGGTCGGGGGGAAACACCATATATTTT,CASSLIRSGGNTIYF
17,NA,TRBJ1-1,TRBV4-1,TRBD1,TGCGCCAGCAGCCGAGCCGGGACAGGGGAAATGAACACTGAAGCTTTCTTT,CASSRAGTGEMNTEAFF
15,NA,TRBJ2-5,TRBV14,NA,TGTGCCAGCAGCCCCCACGGGTTTCTACAAGAGACCCAGTACTTC,CASSPHGFLQETQYF
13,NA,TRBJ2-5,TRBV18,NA,TGTGCCAGCTCACCCCCGGGGAAAGAGACCCAGTACTTC,CASSPPGKETQYF